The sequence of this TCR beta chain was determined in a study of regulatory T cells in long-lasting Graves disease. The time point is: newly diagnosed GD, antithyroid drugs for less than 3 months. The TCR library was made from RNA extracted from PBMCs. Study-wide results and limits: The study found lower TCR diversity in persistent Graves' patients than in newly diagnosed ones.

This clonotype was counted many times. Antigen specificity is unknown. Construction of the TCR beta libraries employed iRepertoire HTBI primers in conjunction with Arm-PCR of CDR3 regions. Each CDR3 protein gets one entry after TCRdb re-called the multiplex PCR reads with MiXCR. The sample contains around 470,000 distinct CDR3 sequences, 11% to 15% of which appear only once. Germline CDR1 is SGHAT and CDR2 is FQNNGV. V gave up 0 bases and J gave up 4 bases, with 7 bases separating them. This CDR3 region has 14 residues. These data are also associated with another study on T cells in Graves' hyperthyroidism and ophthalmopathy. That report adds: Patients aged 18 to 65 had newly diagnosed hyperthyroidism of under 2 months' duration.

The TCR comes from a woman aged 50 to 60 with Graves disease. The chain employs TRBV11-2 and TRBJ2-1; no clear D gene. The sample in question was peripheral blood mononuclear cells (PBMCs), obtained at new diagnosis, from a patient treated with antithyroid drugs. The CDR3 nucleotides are TGTGCCAGCAGCTTAGATCCAGATTACAATGAGCAGTTCTTC. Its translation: CASSLDPDYNEQFF. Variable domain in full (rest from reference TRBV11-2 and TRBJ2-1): EAGVAQSPRYKIIEKRQSVAFWCNPISGHATLYWYQQILGQGPKLLIQFQNNGVVDDSQLPKDRFSAERLKGVDSTLKIQPAKLEDSAVYLCASSLDPDYNEQFFGPGTRLTVL.